The T cell receptor beta chain under discussion was sequenced for a study of siplizumab effects on memory and regulatory T cells (dated by TCRdb to about 2019). Study-wide context: The study looked at the effect of siplizumab, an anti-CD2 antibody, on alloreactive T-cell subsets in allogeneic mixed lymphocyte reactions made from human PBMCs. Overall study outcomes, separate from this receptor: Unstimulated naive T cells appeared more diverse than memory T cells, and naive cells seemed to contribute substantially to the alloresponse. Whether proliferating Tregs from siplizumab cultures were suppressive was not functionally confirmed. A naive or memory phenotype could not be assigned to roughly 75-97% of proliferating CD4+ or CD8+ clones. Among mappable alloreactive CD4+ clones, the Treg-derived fraction averaged around 69% with siplizumab versus about 25% in control reactions. Sequences below about 10^-5 frequency were poorly captured, so only a minor fraction of alloreactive clones could be mapped to unstimulated subsets. The cumulative frequency of alloreactive sequences traceable to unstimulated CD4+ memory T cells was significantly reduced by siplizumab.

TCRbeta CDR3 sequencing was performed on sorted unstimulated T cells and on proliferating T cells recovered from mixed lymphocyte reactions. Fresh whole blood from 9 to 10 HLA-typed healthy donors served as the source for isolating PBMCs. The protocol used for the library was the immunoSEQ multiplex PCR assay. The deep sequencing platform assayed approximately 10^5 TCR templates per sample. Genomic DNA extracted from sorted T cells was the material used for TCRbeta CDR3 sequencing. For the original study's pipeline: Clonal analysis of TCRbeta CDR3 data was done in the R programming language. Comparing unstimulated samples against CFSE-low samples taken after the reaction was how alloreactive CD4+ and CD8+ clones were defined. By matching sequences to the repertoires of sorted unstimulated Treg and non-Treg cells, each alloreactive CD4+ clone was assigned a regulatory or non-regulatory origin. As stored in TCRdb, this immuneACCESS dataset retains in-frame rearrangements with V and J assigned. A fraction of the clones does not appear; measured against another copy, unresolved V genes explain less than half of the discrepancy, and the remainder lacks a known reason. Clonal size and the V and J genes are those of that table, whereas D and trimming came from the DNA. The sample table holds some 97,000 clones, of which around 92% were seen once. The top ten clonotypes cover roughly 0.15% of the sample.

On this clone itself: The clone's antigen remains unknown. It has no much larger one-base neighbor in the sample; base qualities were not kept.

The CDR3 starts with the cysteine, ends with the phenylalanine, and has 15 residues. Only the CDR3 portion is preserved as DNA: 45 bases, with reading frame beginning at the first base. V has 3 bases trimmed and J has 0 bases trimmed; junction bases matching no gene number 2. The germline V gene specifies SNHLY as CDR1 and FYNNEI as CDR2. The TCR was taken from a human donor in good health. Recombination connected TRBV2 to TRBJ2-7; TRBD2 fits 10 bases in the junction. Sequencing was carried out using CD4+ T cells sorted from blood. The CDR3 protein sequence reads: CASSEQRGGSYEQYF. In nucleotide form, the sequence is TGTGCCAGCAGTGAGCAGCGGGGGGGCTCCTACGAGCAGTACTTC.